This TCR beta chain is drawn from a study of technical replicates of blood from four donors. The germline gives CDR1 MNHEY, CDR2 SMNVEV (reference sequence). The ends were cut back, 5 bases at V and 6 bases at J, with 8 bases in the middle. The CDR3 has 12 amino acids. Sequencing used immunoSEQ multiplex PCR; TCRdb keeps in-frame clones, though not all of them. The profile shows approximately 73,000 clones, roughly 96% of them singletons. The sequence derives from a human donor in good health. The chain has TRBV27 and TRBJ2-1, with D uncertain. The sequenced material came from T cells isolated from PBMCs. CDR3 nucleotides: TGTGCCAGCAGTCCCGGTCGCAATGAGCAGTTCTTC. It specifies CASSPGRNEQFF.